This T cell receptor (beta chain) was profiled in a study of OX40 agonist ivuxolimab in advanced cancers. Study results and caveats: At 0.1 to 3.0 mg/kg, clonal expansion of CD4+ and CD8+ blood T cells had occurred by week 6.

CDR1 is SGHRS and CDR2 is YFSETQ in the germline V gene. The CDR3 consists of 14 residues. V was cut by 4 bases and J by 2 bases, with 12 bases left in between. With baseline, cycle 4 day 1, and cycle 7 day 1 as timepoints, blood was sampled. A remark on this clone: Its specificity is unknown.

Only in-frame clones appear in the TCRdb table, and some are missing; sequencing was by immunoSEQ multiplex PCR. The profile covers about 58,000 clones, with 70% to 90% appearing a single time and around 3.2% taken by the ten largest. This clonotype originated in an adult with an advanced solid tumor such as melanoma, head and neck, liver or kidney cancer. This chain uses TRBV5-1 with TRBJ2-5; D may correspond to TRBD1 or TRBD2 (6 bases each). Source: CD4+ or CD8+ T cells sorted from blood, taken in a trial of the OX40 agonist ivuxolimab. The CDR3 is CASSRGVPQETQYF. CDR3 nucleotide sequence: TGCGCCAGCAGCAGGGGGGTACCACAAGAGACCCAGTACTTC.